This T cell receptor (beta chain) was captured by sequencing in a study of response to subunit inactivated influenza vaccine. TCRdb independently ran MiXCR on the RT-PCR reads; one entry per CDR3 protein. The data contain about 540,000 distinct CDR3 sequences, roughly 25% of them singletons. The V segment lost 5 bases and the J segment 4 bases; nucleotides outside the gene matches: 11. This CDR3 contains 16 residues. The data were also submitted as part of a second study, on T cells expressing NK-cell markers. From that second work: 5'RACE template switching with UMIs generated TCR beta cDNA. Sequenced donors, eight in total, included seven who were HCMV-seropositive and one who was seronegative. Several experiments employed an anti-gamma-delta TCR antibody to confine sorting to alpha-beta TCR T cells. Each of over 5 donors carried dominant NKG2C+ clonotypes accounting for about 1.0-7.0% of CD8+ T cells. Dominance of the CD3+CD56-NKG2C+ fraction by these clonotypes also held in several donors.

The starting material was CD4+ T cells sorted from PBMCs, obtained about 11 days after vaccination. The source of this sequence is a man in his fifties who received an inactivated influenza vaccine. The chain is built from TRBV12-3 or TRBV12-4 and TRBJ2-5, with TRBD2 identical over 9 bases. In DNA, the CDR3 is TGTGCCAGCAGTGTCCCCGGGCGGGGGGGCCTAGAGACCCAGTACTTC. This sequence encodes CASSVPGRGGLETQYF.